The following is a T cell receptor (beta chain) sequence with its context. Its antigen target is currently unknown. Within one base of it there is no much larger clone, and no base qualities were kept. Receptors were amplified or captured by the immunoSEQ multiplex PCR assay. For the multiplex PCR, a mixture combining 60 forward primers for TCR Vbeta segments and 13 reverse primers for TCR Jbeta segments was used. The CDR3 region of rearranged TCR beta genes was amplified from genomic DNA by a multiplex PCR assay. Amplified TCR beta libraries were sequenced as 87-base-pair reads on the Illumina HiSeq System. The paper's data handling went like this. A later analysis counted tens of millions of unique TCR beta chains across the 640 or so repertoires, and roughly 9.9 million of these chains were shared by at least two donors. To remove PCR and sequencing errors, raw reads were error-corrected and collapsed into unique sequences using a nearest-neighbor algorithm that merged closely related sequences. CDR3 sequences were aligned to IMGT reference sequences to assign V, D and J gene segments. For a sequence to be retained, a match of at least six nucleotides was required to both a V gene segment and a J gene segment. Rearrangements were classified as productive when the CDR3 lacked stop codons and remained in frame with V and J, and all other rearrangements were classified as non-productive. Following IMGT convention, CDR3 was defined as the stretch from the second conserved V-encoded cysteine up to the conserved J-encoded phenylalanine. In an earlier analysis of more than 550 of the donors, sequences lacking an unambiguous match to a single V gene segment were excluded. An earlier analysis of about 590 of the donors classified V segments as functional when productive rearrangements were above 56.7% and as segregating when the standard deviation between donors was above 5%. To diagnose cytomegalovirus status from the catalog of TCR beta chain sequences, a statistical classification framework was built. In a later analysis, TCR nucleotide sequences were compared against IMGT/GENE-DB human TR gene sequences so that V and J genes could be assigned. The TCRdist pipeline was used in a later analysis to assign CDR3 sequences and most-parsimonious VDJ recombination scenarios. In a later analysis, every TCR beta chain was defined by the combination of its CDR3 amino acid sequence and its V-gene family, and reads without a unique V-gene family were dropped. A later analysis removed several hundred highly shared, low-generation-probability nucleotide sequences to deal with suspected cross-contamination and a sequencing artifact. In a later analysis, a clonal expansion index was calculated for each public chain from normalized within-repertoire ranks of inferred template counts. In a later analysis, generation probabilities were computed with a VDJ recombination model fitted to out-of-frame rearrangements, and the resulting probabilities were checked against IGoR. In a later analysis, TCR-TCR, TCR-HLA and TCR-CMV co-occurrence was scored with hypergeometric tests, and a repertoire-size bias correction was applied to TCR pairs. In a later analysis, false discovery rates were estimated by permuting HLA or CMV assignments 20 times. A later analysis grouped co-occurring TCRs with DBSCAN, adding TCRdist sequence similarity when clustering within HLA-allele-positive subsets. Repertoires with fewer than 30,000 or more than 120,000 public chains, plus five repertoires with anomalous nucleotide sharing, were excluded from co-occurrence clustering. TCRdb holds this immuneACCESS table with in-frame rearrangements only. Some clones are missing; in checked studies, unresolved V genes explain under half, and the rest has no known cause. V and J calls and clone size are those listed in that table; D and trimming were worked out from the DNA. This sample comprises approximately 77,000 clones, around 84% of them detected only once. The ten biggest clones cover almost 4.5% of the sample.

The sample is drawn from a study of cytomegalovirus exposure and HLA in healthy donors (dated by TCRdb to between 2016 and 2019). Study-level background: An earlier analysis of about 560 of the donors reported 276 Gb of sequence data and some 110 million unique TCR beta sequences obtained from about 179 million T cells. Class I and class II HLA loci were covered by the typing at four-digit resolution. The T cell repertoires of 666 subjects were profiled by immunosequencing and related to cytomegalovirus serostatus. An early release that covered 500 to 800 HLA-typed donors contained around 330 gigabases of sequencing data and 65 million to 100 million unique TCR sequences. The number of typed donors differed by locus: about 629-630 for A, B, C, DRB1 and DQB1; 500 to 550 for DQA1; about 600 for DPA1; and 400 to 480 for DPB1. An earlier analysis of more than 450 of the donors used high-throughput TCR beta sequencing to judge whether each TCR beta V gene segment behaved as functional or pseudogenic. All discovery cohort repertoires had been generated on a single sequencing platform. High-throughput TCR immunosequencing, statistical association of individual TCRs with disease status, and machine learning were combined to predict cytomegalovirus infection status. In the later analysis, no new phenotypic data were used to find candidate immune exposures; instead, reliance was placed on TCR beta sequences and their occurrence across donors. Across approximately 400 genotyped donors of the cohort, an average of roughly 250,000 unique TCR beta nucleotide sequences per donor were sequenced, and approximately 19% of those sequences were non-productive. A later genetic analysis took genome-wide SNP genotypes for 398 of the 666 donors and used that subset as a discovery cohort. Along with the roughly 610-subject first cohort, a separate validation cohort of over a hundred different subjects was used. Donor age, sex, ethnicity and CMV serostatus were compiled together with the repertoire data. In a later analysis, previously published TCR beta repertoires from 500 to 750 donors were re-analyzed and high-resolution HLA genotyping was added so that TCR occurrence patterns could be studied. The study aimed to test whether signatures of past pathogen exposure could be identified by cataloging public T cell receptors. Among the approximately 420 genotyped donors, around 81% belonged to the genetic ancestry cluster associated with self-reported Caucasian donors. Because of strong linkage in the cohort, roughly 5 DR-DQ haplotypes were treated as single units for association and clustering.

Overall results and qualifications from the work: The presence/absence analyses assumed that sequencing depth was roughly uniform across donors, and that assumption may not be true. When HLA alleles, especially DR and DQ, strongly co-occurred, TCR associations were difficult to assign to individual alleles. The only immune exposure information available for the cohort was CMV serostatus. At a false discovery rate of 0.05, a later analysis linked some 18,000 TCR beta sequences to specific HLA alleles. Correlated functional status among segregating V segments might reflect linkage disequilibrium, but an unknown experimental factor could not be ruled out. According to a later genetic analysis, donors in an Asian-associated ancestry cluster had fewer N-insertions in productive TCRs than the roughly 670-donor mean. A later analysis found that HLA-associated TCR beta chains were more clonally expanded and had lower generation probabilities than equally common non-associated chains. According to a later analysis, TCR association rates differed among HLA loci, with DRB1 alleles showing the most associated TCRs and HLA-C alleles showing the fewest. HLA typing was unavailable for some donors at each locus, so association tests used only the typed subset. In both the original and validation cohorts, the classifier was reported to diagnose cytomegalovirus status with high specificity and sensitivity. A total of 150 to 200 TCR beta chains were listed by the study as associated with cytomegalovirus. An earlier analysis of some 560 of the donors showed that most TCR beta V segments appeared in productive rearrangements either about 90% or about 30% of the time, which broadly matched IMGT annotations. A further reported finding was that TCR beta sequences accurately predicted the HLA-A and HLA-B alleles for most subjects in the first cohort. Most CMV-associated TCR beta chains appeared to be HLA-restricted in a later analysis, and the HLA associations seemed to be driven largely by CMV exposure. It was suggested by the authors that the approach could potentially be generalized to other disease states and immunological phenotypes. V-gene and J-gene trimming of TCR beta chains was associated with a missense DCLRE1C variant in a later genetic analysis, and the association was replicated in an independent cohort. Most TCR sequences were seen in very few donors, while some public TCRs were found in many individuals. Some IMGT-functional V segments, including TRBV6-2 and TRBV6-3, could not be distinguished by the 87-base-pair reads and were therefore excluded. In a later analysis, several top co-occurrence clusters were reported to appear linked to parvovirus B19, influenza, CMV and Epstein-Barr virus. A few of the identified cytomegalovirus-associated TCR beta chains were confirmed in vitro to be specific for cytomegalovirus antigens. A cluster of highly shared sequence variants was judged likely to be a technical artifact of the sequencing pipeline. Around 16 rarely observed V segments, including chromosome 9 orphons, were excluded from the earlier analysis of a few hundred of the donors because counts were too low. In this cohort, only TCR beta chains were sequenced, and detectable features were limited by the absence of alpha or paired-chain data.

In total, approximately 700 healthy bone marrow donors made up the cohort. At the time of sampling, all cohort members were nominally healthy, though unrecorded immune exposures were likely present. The donor was CMV seronegative and was included in the group of several hundred seronegative cohort members. A peripheral blood sample was collected from each donor, and TCR beta sequencing was performed on peripheral blood mononuclear cells. Genomic DNA extraction from the blood cell samples was performed with the Qiagen DNeasy Blood Extraction Kit. The CDR3 starts with the cysteine, ends with the phenylalanine, and has 15 residues. Left in the record is the CDR3 DNA by itself, 45 bases read in frame from the first base. Taken from the germline V gene, the CDR1 and CDR2 loops are SGHTA and FQGNSA. The germline V end is reduced by 3 bases and the J end by 3 bases; junction bases left unmatched: 2.

The chain couples TRBV7-2 to TRBJ2-1; a stretch of 10 junction bases matches TRBD1. The specimen was PBMCs. The clonotype was recovered from a man between 40 and 49 years old in good health and CMV-seronegative. The CDR3 region has the sequence CASSFDRGLYNEQFF. Read as DNA, the sequence is TGTGCCAGCAGCTTTGACAGGGGGCTCTACAATGAGCAGTTCTTC.